This passage covers 4 T cell receptor beta chains from one sample sequenced in a study of cytomegalovirus exposure and HLA in healthy donors. Sequenced by immunoSEQ multiplex PCR; TCRdb stores in-frame clones only, minus some. The repertoire holds about 240,000 clones, around 87% seen once, with approximately 2.5% in the top ten. Sequenced material: PBMCs. These receptors were collected from a man aged 18 to 29 in good health and CMV-seronegative.

This chain uses TRBV9 with TRBJ1-2; D gene unclear. The CDR3 contains 11 residues. The germline gives CDR1 SGDLS, CDR2 YYNGEE. The V end was cut by 6 bases, the J end by 7 bases, with 10 bases between. The CDR3 is CASTSGSGYTF. CDR3 bases: TGTGCCAGCACCTCGGGGTCTGGCTACACCTTC.

The V call is TRBV7-9, the J call TRBJ2-3, with D possibly TRBD2 on 5 matching bases. Germline lookup yields CDR1 SEHNR and CDR2 FQNEAQ (reference sequence). V shed 1 base and J shed 0 bases, with 8 bases lying between them. The CDR3 is 15 residues long. The CDR3 DNA follows: TGTGCCAGCAGCTTAGGTCCGGGAAGCACAGATACGCAGTATTTT. Amino acids: CASSLGPGSTDTQYF.

V and J are TRBV25-1 and TRBJ2-3, with D tentatively TRBD2 (6 bases). The ends were cut back, 6 bases at V and 3 bases at J, with 7 bases in the middle. The CDR3 extends over 12 amino acids. Germline loops: CDR1 MGHDK, CDR2 SYGVNS. The CDR3: CASSRGTDTQYF. CDR3 coding DNA: TGTGCCAGCAGCCGGGGGACAGATACGCAGTATTTT.

The rearrangement uses TRBV5-1 and TRBJ1-2; D ambiguous. In germline, CDR1 is SGHRS, CDR2 YFSETQ. This CDR3 spans 14 amino acids. V gave up 0 bases and J gave up 0 bases, with 6 bases separating them. This CDR3 reads CASSLELANYGYTF. CDR3 sequence (DNA): TGCGCCAGCAGCTTGGAATTAGCTAACTATGGCTACACCTTC.